This T cell receptor beta chain was identified during a study of CD8 T cells in Susac syndrome. The authors reverse transcribed about 0.5 to 1 ug RNA with random hexamers. By means of immunoSEQ multiplex PCR, TCR beta CDR3 spanning 54 Vbeta and 13 Jbeta underwent amplification. One entry per CDR3 protein results from TCRdb running MiXCR on the immunoSEQ multiplex PCR reads. The data show about 200,000 distinct CDR3 sequences, over 85% seen once. Germline assignment: CDR1 GTSNPN and CDR2 SVGIG (reference sequence). The V and J ends lost 4 bases and 0 bases respectively, with 16 bases between them. This CDR3 has 17 amino acids. Healthy donors matched for age and sex were used as controls.

This sequence was found in a human donor in good health. The rearrangement joins TRBV30 to TRBJ2-6, with a tentative D call TRBD1 (5 bases). Material: CD4+ T cells from PBMCs. CDR3 sequence (DNA): TGTGCCTGGACAAAAGGGGCCCCAAGCTCTGGGGCCAACGTCCTGACTTTC. It specifies CAWTKGAPSSGANVLTF.